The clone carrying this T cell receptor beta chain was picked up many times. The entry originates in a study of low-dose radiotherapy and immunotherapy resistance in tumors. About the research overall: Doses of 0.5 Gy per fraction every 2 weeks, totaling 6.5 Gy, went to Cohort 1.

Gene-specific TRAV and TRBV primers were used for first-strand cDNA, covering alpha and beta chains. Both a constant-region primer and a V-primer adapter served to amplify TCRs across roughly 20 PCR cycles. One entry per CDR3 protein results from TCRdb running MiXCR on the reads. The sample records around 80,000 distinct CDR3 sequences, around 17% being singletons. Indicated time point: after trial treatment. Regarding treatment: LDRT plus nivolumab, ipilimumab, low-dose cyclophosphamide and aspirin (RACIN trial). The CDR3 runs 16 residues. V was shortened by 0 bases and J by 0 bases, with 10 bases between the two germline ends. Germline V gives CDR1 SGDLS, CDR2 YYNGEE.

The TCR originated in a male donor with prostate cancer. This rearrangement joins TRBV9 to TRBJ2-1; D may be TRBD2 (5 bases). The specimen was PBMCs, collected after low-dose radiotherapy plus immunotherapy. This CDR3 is CASSVVASSSYNEQFF. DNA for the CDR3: TGTGCCAGCAGCGTAGTAGCTAGCAGCTCCTACAATGAGCAGTTCTTC.